This passage covers 13 T cell receptor beta chains from one sample sequenced in a study of cytomegalovirus exposure and HLA in healthy donors. This PCR relied on a set of 60 Vbeta primers and 13 Jbeta primers. Sequencing was performed with immunoSEQ multiplex PCR; in TCRdb, only in-frame clones are kept and a portion is missing. Seen here are about 130,000 clones, approximately 78% observed once, and the top ten hold approximately 8.1%. The sample taken for sequencing was PBMCs. All receptors come from a woman in her 50s in good health and CMV-seropositive.

This chain connects TRBV6-1 to TRBJ2-7; tentatively, D is TRBD2 (6 bases). The length of the CDR3 is 17 residues. Germline CDR1 and CDR2: MNHNS and SASEGT. V lost 4 bases and J lost 0, with 19 bases in between. The CDR3 nucleotides are TGTGCCAGCAGTGTACTCCTGGGGACTTATAGCTCCTACGAGCAGTACTTC. Its protein product is CASSVLLGTYSSYEQYF.

The chain couples TRBV28 to TRBJ1-1; 7 positions agree with TRBD1. The CDR3 contains 12 residues. With V trimmed by 7 bases and J by 2 bases, 1 base remained unmatched. Germline-derived CDR1 and CDR2 are MDHEN and SYDVKM. CDR3 nucleotides: TGTGCCAGCAAAGGGGGCAACACTGAAGCTTTCTTT. Protein product: CASKGGNTEAFF. The whole variable domain, remainder taken from reference TRBV28 and TRBJ1-1, is DVKVTQSSRYLVKRTGEKVFLECVQDMDHENMFWYRQDPGLGLRLIYFSYDVKMKEKGDIPEGYSVSREKKERFSLILESASTNQTSMYLCASKGGNTEAFFGQGTRLTVV.

V is TRBV6-6 and J is TRBJ1-4; 10 bases match TRBD1. V shed 6 bases and J 6 bases; nucleotides not matched to a gene: 10. Germline V gene data show CDR1 as MNHNY and CDR2 as SVGAGI (reference sequence). The CDR3 is made up of 16 amino acids. In DNA form, the CDR3 reads TGTGCCAGCAGACCATTGGCGGGACAGGGGTATGAAAAACTGTTTTTT. It codes for CASRPLAGQGYEKLFF.

The genes are TRBV10-1 and TRBJ2-3, with 9 bases aligning to TRBD1. This CDR3 contains 16 residues. Trimming at V came to 1 base and at J to 3 bases, leaving 5 bases not matched to a gene. Germline V lookup: CDR1 WNHNN, CDR2 SYGVQD (reference sequence). CDR3 amino acids: CASSEFGTGQTDTQYF. CDR3 bases: TGCGCCAGCAGTGAGTTTGGGACAGGGCAAACAGATACGCAGTATTTT.

The chain employs TRBV6-5 and TRBJ2-5, with 7 bases matching TRBD1. Looked up from germline, CDR1 is MNHEY and CDR2 is SVGAGI. The V segment lost 4 bases and the J segment 8 bases; nucleotides outside the gene matches: 1. This CDR3 has 11 amino acids. Written as DNA, the CDR3 is TGTGCCAGCAGTTGGGACAGCACCCAGTACTTC. As protein: CASSWDSTQYF.

J is TRBJ2-3 and V is TRBV5-4; 8 nucleotides align to TRBD2. The CDR3 has 13 residues. Germline CDR1 SGHNT, CDR2 YYREEE (reference sequence). J was trimmed by 6 bases and V by 2 bases; bases with no gene match: 2. CDR3 in DNA: TGTGCCAGCAGCTTTTCGGGAGGGGATACGCAGTATTTT. Translated, it gives CASSFSGGDTQYF.

The V and J genes are TRBV28 and TRBJ1-1; TRBD1 aligns across 9 bases. This CDR3 spans 18 amino acids. From germline, CDR1 is MDHEN and CDR2 SYDVKM. Trimming cost V 2 bases and J 4 bases; bases outside gene matches: 14. CDR3 sequence: CASSLATGGRGRGTEAFF. CDR3 DNA sequence: TGTGCCAGCAGTTTAGCCACAGGGGGCAGGGGAAGAGGCACTGAAGCTTTCTTT.

Only one count was recorded for this clone. The gene calls are TRBV29-1 and TRBJ2-2; 10 bases are a match to TRBD1. The CDR3 totals 16 residues. The V gene end was trimmed by 0 bases and the J gene end by 6 bases; junction bases not matched to a gene: 7. Germline V gene lookup returns CDR1 SQVTM and CDR2 ANQGSEA. CDR3 region: CSVEDQGQGYAGELFF. The DNA for the CDR3 is TGCAGCGTTGAAGATCAGGGACAGGGGTACGCCGGGGAGCTGTTTTTT.

The genes are TRBV5-1 and TRBJ1-2; perhaps TRBD1 as D (6 bases). Germline V gene sequence: CDR1 SGHRS, CDR2 YFSETQ. The CDR3 sequence is 15 residues long. Between the trimmed V and J ends, which lost 4 bases and 4 bases, there was a span of 17 bases. The CDR3 here is CASSPAGDAGYGYTF. The CDR3 nucleotides are TGCGCCAGCAGCCCCGCAGGGGATGCTGGCTATGGCTACACCTTC.

This chain links TRBV19 with TRBJ1-6; 8 nucleotides agree with TRBD1. The CDR3 runs to 13 residues. After removal of 5 bases from V and 9 bases from J, the junction contained 3 bases not matched to a gene. Germline-derived CDR1 and CDR2 are LNHDA and SQIVND (reference sequence). The CDR3 coding sequence is TGTGCCAGTAGTGACAGGGGTGGTTCACCCCTCCACTTT. As protein: CASSDRGGSPLHF.

The chain employs TRBV7-3 and TRBJ2-1; a weak D match, TRBD2 (5 bases). V was cut by 1 base and J by 7 bases, with 14 bases left in between. Germline CDR1 reads SGHTA; CDR2 reads FQGTGA. The CDR3 consists of 15 residues. The CDR3 sequence: CASSLMAEPGNEQFF. CDR3 DNA sequence: TGTGCCAGCAGCTTAATGGCCGAACCGGGGAATGAGCAGTTCTTC.

V usage is TRBV30 and J usage is TRBJ1-1; 7 bases map to TRBD1. The CDR3 runs to 16 residues. Germline assignment: CDR1 GTSNPN and CDR2 SVGIG (reference sequence). V trimming: 3 bases; J trimming: 4 bases; junction bases outside the gene matches: 14. CDR3 residues: CAWRTGISFLGTEAFF. The CDR3 DNA reads TGTGCCTGGAGGACAGGGATTTCCTTTTTGGGCACTGAAGCTTTCTTT.

This clone was observed a handful of times. J is TRBJ1-2 and V is TRBV7-9, with D tentatively TRBD1 (6 bases). Germline CDR1 SEHNR, CDR2 FQNEAQ (reference sequence). The germline V and J ends were trimmed by 5 bases and 7 bases, with 14 bases remaining between them. This CDR3 has 13 residues. CDR3 residues: CASSPIQGSGYTF. The CDR3, as DNA: TGTGCCAGCAGCCCCATACAGGGATCTGGCTACACCTTC.